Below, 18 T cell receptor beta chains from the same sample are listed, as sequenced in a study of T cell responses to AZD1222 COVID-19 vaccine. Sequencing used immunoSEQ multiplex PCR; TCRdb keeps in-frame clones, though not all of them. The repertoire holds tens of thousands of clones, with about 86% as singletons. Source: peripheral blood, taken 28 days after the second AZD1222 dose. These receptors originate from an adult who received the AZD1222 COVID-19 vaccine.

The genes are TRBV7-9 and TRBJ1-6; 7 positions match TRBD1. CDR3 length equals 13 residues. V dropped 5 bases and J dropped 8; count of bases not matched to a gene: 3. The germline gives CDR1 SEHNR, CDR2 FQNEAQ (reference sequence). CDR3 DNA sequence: TGTGCCAGCAGCACCACAGGGGATTCACCCCTCCACTTT. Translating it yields CASSTTGDSPLHF.

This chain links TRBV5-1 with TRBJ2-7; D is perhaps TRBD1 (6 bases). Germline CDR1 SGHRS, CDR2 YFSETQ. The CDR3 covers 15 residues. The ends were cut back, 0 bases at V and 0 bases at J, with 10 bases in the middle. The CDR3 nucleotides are TGCGCCAGCAGCTTGGGAGGGACATTCTCCTACGAGCAGTACTTC. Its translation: CASSLGGTFSYEQYF.

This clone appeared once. The CDR3 DNA is TGCGCCAGCAGCCAAGAGGGGTCGGGACGCCCTGGGGATACGCAGTATTTT. Protein: CASSQEGSGRPGDTQYF. The rearrangement links TRBV4-1 to TRBJ2-3; D is tentatively TRBD1 or TRBD2 (5 bases each). V lost 0 bases, J lost 6 bases, and 19 bases lay in between. CDR1 MGHRA and CDR2 YSYEKL come from the germline V gene. CDR3 length: 17 amino acids.

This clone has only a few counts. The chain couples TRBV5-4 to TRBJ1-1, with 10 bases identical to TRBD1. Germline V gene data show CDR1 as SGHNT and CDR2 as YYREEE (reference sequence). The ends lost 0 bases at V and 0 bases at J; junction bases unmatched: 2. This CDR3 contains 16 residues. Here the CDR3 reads CASSLGGTGVNTEAFF. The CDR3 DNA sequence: TGTGCCAGCAGCTTGGGTGGGACAGGGGTGAACACTGAAGCTTTCTTT.

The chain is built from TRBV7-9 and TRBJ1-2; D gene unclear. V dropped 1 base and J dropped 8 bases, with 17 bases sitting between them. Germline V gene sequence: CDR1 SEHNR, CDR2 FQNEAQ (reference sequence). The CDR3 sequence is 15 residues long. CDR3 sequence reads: CASSLEGGMRKGYTF. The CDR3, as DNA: TGTGCCAGCAGCTTAGAGGGCGGTATGAGAAAGGGCTACACCTTC.

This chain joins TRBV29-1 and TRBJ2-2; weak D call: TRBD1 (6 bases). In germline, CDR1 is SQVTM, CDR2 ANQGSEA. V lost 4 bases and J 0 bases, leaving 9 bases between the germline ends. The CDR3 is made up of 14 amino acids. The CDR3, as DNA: TGCAGCGTTGGTCAGGGGACGAACACCGGGGAGCTGTTTTTT. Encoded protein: CSVGQGTNTGELFF.

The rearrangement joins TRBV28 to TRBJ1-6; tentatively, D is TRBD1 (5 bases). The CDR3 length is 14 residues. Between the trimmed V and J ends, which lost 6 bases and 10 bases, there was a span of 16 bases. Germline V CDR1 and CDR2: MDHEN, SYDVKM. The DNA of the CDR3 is TGTGCCAGCAGCCTTGAGCAGGGCGGATCACCCCTCCACTTT. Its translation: CASSLEQGGSPLHF.

CDR3 sequence: CSAGGSYEQYF. The DNA of the CDR3 is TGCAGCGCCGGGGGCTCTTACGAGCAGTACTTC. The V and J genes are TRBV29-1 and TRBJ2-7; possibly TRBD1 or TRBD2 for D (6 bases each). Trimming took 7 bases from V and 4 from J, leaving 11 bases between them. This CDR3 region has 11 residues. Looked up from germline, CDR1 is SQVTM and CDR2 is ANQGSEA.

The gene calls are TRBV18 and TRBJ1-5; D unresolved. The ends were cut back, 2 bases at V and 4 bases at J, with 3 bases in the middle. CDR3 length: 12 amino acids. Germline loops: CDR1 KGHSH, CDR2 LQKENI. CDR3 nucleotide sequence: TGTGCCAGCTCACCATATAATCAGCCCCAGCATTTT. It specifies CASSPYNQPQHF.

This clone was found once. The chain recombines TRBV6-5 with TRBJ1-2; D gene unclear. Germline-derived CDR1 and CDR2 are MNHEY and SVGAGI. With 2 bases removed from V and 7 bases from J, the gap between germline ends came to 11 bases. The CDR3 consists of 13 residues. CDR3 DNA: TGTGCCAGCAGTTACGCGGCCCTTCGTGGCTACACCTTC. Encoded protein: CASSYAALRGYTF.

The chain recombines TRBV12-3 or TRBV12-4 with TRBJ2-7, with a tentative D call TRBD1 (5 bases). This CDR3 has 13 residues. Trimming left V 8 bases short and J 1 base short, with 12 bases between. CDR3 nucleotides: TGTGCCAGCCTTCTAAGGGGATCCTACGAGCAGTACTTC. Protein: CASLLRGSYEQYF.

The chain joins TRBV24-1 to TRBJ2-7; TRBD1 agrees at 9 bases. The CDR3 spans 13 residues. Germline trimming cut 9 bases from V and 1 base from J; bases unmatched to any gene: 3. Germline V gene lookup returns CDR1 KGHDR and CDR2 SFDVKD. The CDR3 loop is CATRGTGSYEQYF. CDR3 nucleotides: TGTGCCACCCGCGGGACAGGGTCCTACGAGCAGTACTTC.

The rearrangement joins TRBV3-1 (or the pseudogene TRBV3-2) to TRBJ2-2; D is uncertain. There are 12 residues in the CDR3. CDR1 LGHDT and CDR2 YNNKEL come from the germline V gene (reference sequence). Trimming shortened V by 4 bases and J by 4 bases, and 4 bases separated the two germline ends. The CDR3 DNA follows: TGTGCCAGCAGCCCAGGCACCGGGGAGCTGTTTTTT. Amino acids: CASSPGTGELFF.

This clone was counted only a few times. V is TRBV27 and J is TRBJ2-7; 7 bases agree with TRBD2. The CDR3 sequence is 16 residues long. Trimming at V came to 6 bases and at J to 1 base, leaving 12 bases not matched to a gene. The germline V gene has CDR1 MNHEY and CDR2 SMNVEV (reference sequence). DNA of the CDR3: TGTGCCAGCAGACCATCCGGCGGGGGTACTTCCTACGAGCAGTACTTC. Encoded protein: CASRPSGGGTSYEQYF.

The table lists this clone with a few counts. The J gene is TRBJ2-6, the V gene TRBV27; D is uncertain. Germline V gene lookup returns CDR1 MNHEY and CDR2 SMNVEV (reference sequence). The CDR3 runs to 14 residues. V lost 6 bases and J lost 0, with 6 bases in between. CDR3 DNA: TGTGCCAGCAGCGACCCCTCTGGGGCCAACGTCCTGACTTTC. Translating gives CASSDPSGANVLTF.

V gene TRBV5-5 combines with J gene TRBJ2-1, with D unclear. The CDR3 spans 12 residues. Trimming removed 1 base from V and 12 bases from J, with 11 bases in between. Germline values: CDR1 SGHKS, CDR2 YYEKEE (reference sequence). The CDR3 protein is CASSLSYSGQFF. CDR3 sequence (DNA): TGTGCCAGCAGCTTGAGCTATTCGGGGCAGTTCTTC.

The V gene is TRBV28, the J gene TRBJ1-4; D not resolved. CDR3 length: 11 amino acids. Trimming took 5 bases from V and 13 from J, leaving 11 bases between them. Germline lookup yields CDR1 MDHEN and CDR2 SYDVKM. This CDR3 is CASSQPEGLFF. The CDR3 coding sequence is TGTGCCAGCAGTCAACCCGAGGGACTGTTTTTT.

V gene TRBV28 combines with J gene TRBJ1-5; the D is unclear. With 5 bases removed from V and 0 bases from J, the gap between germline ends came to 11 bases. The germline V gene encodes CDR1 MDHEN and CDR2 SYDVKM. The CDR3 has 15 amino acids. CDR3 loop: CASSNRPFSNQPQHF. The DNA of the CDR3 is TGTGCCAGCAGTAATCGACCCTTTAGCAATCAGCCCCAGCATTTT.